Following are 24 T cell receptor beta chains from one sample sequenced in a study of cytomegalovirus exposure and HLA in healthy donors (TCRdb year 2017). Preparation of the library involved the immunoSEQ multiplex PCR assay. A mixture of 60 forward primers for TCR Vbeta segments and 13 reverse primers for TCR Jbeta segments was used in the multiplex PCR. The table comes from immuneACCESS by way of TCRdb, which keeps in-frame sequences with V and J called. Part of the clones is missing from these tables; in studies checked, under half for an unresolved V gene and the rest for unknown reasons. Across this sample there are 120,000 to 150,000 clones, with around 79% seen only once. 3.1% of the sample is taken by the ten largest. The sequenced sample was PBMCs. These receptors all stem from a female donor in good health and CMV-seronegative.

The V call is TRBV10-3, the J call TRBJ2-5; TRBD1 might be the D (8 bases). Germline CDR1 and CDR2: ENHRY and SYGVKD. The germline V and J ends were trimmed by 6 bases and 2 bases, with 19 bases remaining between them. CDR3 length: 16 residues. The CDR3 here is CAISKQGEGGQETQYF. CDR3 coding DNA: TGTGCCATCAGCAAACAGGGGGAGGGTGGTCAAGAGACCCAGTACTTC.

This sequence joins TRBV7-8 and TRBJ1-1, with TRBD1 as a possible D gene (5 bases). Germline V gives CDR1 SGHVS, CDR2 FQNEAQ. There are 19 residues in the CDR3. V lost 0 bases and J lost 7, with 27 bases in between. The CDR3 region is CASSLAPGALVGFFCEAFF. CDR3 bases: TGTGCCAGCAGCTTAGCCCCTGGGGCCTTGGTGGGCTTTTTTTGTGAAGCTTTCTTT.

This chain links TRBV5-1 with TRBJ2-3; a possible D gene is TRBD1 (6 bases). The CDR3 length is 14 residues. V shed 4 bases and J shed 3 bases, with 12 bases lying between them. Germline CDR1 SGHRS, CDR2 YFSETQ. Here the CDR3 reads CASSQGQPTDTQYF. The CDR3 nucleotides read TGCGCCAGCAGCCAAGGACAGCCGACAGATACGCAGTATTTT.

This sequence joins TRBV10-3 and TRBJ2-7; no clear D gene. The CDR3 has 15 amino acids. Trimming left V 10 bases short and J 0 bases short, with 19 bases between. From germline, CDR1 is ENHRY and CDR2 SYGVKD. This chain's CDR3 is CATIKDSQSSYEQYF. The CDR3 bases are TGTGCCACCATCAAAGACTCTCAAAGCTCCTACGAGCAGTACTTC.

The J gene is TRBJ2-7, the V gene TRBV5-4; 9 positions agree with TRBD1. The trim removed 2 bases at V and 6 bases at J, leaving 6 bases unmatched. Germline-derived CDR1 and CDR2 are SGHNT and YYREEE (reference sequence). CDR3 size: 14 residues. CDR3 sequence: CASSFRDRECEQYF. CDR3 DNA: TGTGCCAGCAGCTTCCGGGACAGGGAGTGCGAGCAGTACTTC.

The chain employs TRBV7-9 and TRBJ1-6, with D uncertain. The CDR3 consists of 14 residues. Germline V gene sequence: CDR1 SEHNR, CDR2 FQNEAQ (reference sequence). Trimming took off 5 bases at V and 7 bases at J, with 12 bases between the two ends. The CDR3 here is CASSPRGRNSPLHF. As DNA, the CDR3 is TGTGCCAGCAGCCCAAGAGGTAGAAATTCACCCCTCCACTTT. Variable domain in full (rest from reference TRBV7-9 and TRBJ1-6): DTGVSQNPRHKITKRGQNVTFRCDPISEHNRLYWYRQTLGQGPEFLTYFQNEAQLEKSRLLSDRFSAERPKGSFSTLEIQRTEQGDSAMYLCASSPRGRNSPLHFGNGTRLTVT.

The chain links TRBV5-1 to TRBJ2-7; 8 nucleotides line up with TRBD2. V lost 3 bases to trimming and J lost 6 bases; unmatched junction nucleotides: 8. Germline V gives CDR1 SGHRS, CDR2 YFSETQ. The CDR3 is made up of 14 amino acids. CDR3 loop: CASSSGAGGSEQYF. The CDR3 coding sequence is TGCGCCAGCAGCTCGGGGGCGGGGGGAAGCGAGCAGTACTTC.

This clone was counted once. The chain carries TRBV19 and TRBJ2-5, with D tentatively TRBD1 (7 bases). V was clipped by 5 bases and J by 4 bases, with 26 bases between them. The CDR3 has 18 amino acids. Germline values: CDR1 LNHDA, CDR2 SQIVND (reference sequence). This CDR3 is CASSGNRGGGAATETQYF. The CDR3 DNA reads TGTGCCAGTAGTGGGAACAGGGGCGGCGGGGCCGCAACAGAGACCCAGTACTTC.

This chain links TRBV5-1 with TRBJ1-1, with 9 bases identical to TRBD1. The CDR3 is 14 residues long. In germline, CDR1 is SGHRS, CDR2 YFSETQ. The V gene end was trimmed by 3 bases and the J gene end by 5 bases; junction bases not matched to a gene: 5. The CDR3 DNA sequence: TGCGCCAGCAGCTGGGGACAGGGAGGAACTGAAGCTTTCTTT. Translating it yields CASSWGQGGTEAFF.

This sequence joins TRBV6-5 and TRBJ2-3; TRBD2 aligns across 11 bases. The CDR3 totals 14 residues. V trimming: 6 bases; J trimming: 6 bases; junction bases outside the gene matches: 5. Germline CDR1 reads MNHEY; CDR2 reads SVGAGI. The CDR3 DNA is TGTGCCAGCAGGGAGACTAGCGGGATTGATACGCAGTATTTT. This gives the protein CASRETSGIDTQYF.

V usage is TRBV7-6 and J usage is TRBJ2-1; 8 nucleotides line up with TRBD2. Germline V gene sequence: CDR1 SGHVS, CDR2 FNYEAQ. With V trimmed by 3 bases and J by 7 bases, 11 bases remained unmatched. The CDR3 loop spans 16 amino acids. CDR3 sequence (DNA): TGTGCCAGCAGCTTTGTATCGGGGGGGCTGAGGAATGAGCAGTTCTTC. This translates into CASSFVSGGLRNEQFF.

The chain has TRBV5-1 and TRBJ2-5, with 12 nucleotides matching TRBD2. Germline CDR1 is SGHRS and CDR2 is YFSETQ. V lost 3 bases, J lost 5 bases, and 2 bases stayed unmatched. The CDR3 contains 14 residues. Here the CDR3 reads CASSSGTSGETQYF. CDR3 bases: TGCGCCAGCAGCTCCGGGACTAGCGGGGAGACCCAGTACTTC.

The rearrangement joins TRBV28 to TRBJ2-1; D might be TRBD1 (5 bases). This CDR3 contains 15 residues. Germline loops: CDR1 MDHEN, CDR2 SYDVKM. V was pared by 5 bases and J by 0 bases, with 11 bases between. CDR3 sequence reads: CASSKSGFSYNEQFF. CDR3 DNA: TGTGCCAGCAGTAAGTCAGGGTTCTCCTACAATGAGCAGTTCTTC.

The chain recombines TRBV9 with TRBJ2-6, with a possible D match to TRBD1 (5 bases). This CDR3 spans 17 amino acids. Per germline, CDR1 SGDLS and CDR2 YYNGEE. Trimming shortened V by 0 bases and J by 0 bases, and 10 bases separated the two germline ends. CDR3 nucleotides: TGTGCCAGCAGCGTAGAACAGGTTTTCTCTGGGGCCAACGTCCTGACTTTC. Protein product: CASSVEQVFSGANVLTF.

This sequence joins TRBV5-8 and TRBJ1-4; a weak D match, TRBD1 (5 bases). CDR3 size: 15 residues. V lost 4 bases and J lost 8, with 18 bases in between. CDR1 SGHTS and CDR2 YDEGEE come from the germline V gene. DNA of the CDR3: TGTGCCAGCAGCAAGGACCCCAATCGGGGGGAAAAACTGTTTTTT. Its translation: CASSKDPNRGEKLFF.

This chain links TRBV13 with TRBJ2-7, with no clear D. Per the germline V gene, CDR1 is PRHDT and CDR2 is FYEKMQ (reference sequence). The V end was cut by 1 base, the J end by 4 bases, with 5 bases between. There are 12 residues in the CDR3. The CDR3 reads CASSLDRYEQYF. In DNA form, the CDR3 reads TGTGCCAGCAGCTTAGACCGGTACGAGCAGTACTTC.

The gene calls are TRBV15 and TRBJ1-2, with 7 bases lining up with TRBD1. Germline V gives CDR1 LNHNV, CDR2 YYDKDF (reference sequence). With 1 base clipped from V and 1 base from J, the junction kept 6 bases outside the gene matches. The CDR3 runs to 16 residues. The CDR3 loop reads CATSRGGTVLNYGYTF. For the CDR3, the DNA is TGTGCCACCAGCAGAGGGGGGACAGTCCTTAACTATGGCTACACCTTC.

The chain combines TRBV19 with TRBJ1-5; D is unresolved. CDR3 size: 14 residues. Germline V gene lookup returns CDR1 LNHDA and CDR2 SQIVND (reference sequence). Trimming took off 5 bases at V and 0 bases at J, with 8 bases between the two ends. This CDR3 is CASSAGNSNQPQHF. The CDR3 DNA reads TGTGCCAGTAGTGCAGGTAATAGCAATCAGCCCCAGCATTTT. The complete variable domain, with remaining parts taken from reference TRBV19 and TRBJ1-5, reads DGGITQSPKYLFRKEGQNVTLSCEQNLNHDAMYWYRQDPGQGLRLIYYSQIVNDFQKGDIAEGYSVSREKKESFPLTVTSAQKNPTAFYLCASSAGNSNQPQHFGDGTRLSIL.

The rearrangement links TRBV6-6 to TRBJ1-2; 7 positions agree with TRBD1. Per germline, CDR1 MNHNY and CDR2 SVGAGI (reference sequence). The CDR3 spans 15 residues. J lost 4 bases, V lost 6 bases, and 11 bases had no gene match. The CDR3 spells CASRLSRDRFYGYTF. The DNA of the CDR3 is TGTGCCAGCAGACTATCACGGGACAGATTCTATGGCTACACCTTC.

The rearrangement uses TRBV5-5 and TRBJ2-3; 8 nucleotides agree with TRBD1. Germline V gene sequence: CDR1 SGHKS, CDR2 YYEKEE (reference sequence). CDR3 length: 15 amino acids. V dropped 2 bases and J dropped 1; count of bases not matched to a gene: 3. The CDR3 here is CASSFGQGRTDTQYF. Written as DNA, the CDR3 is TGTGCCAGCAGCTTTGGACAGGGCCGCACAGATACGCAGTATTTT.

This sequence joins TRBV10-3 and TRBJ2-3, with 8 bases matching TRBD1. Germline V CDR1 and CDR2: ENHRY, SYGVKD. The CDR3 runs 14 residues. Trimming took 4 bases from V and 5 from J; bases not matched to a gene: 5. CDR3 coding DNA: TGTGCCATCAGTGTGGACAGGGATGGAGATACGCAGTATTTT. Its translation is CAISVDRDGDTQYF.

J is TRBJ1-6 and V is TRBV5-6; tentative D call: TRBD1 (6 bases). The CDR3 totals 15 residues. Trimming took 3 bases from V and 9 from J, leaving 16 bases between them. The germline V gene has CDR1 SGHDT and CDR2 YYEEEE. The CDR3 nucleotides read TGTGCCAGCAGCTACCGACAGGTCGTTTTTTCACCCCTCCACTTT. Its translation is CASSYRQVVFSPLHF.

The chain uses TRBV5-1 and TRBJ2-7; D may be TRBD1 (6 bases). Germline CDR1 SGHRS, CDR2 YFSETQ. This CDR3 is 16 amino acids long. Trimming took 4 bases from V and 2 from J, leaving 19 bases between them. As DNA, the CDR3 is TGCGCCAGCAGCCCCATCTTTCTGACAGGAACCTACGAGCAGTACTTC. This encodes CASSPIFLTGTYEQYF.

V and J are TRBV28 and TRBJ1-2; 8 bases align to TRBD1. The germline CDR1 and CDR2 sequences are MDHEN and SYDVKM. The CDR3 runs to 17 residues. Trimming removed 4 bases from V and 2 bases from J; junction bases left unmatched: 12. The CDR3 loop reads CASSWGTGTSRNYGYTF. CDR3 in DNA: TGTGCCAGCAGTTGGGGGACAGGAACCTCTCGCAACTATGGCTACACCTTC.